Below are 27 T cell receptor beta chains sequenced from a single sample in a study of yellow fever vaccine responses in identical twins. TCRdb processed the RT-PCR reads anew with MiXCR; each CDR3 protein has one entry. The sample yields 1,000 to 1,400 distinct CDR3 sequences, around 78% seen once. The sample consisted of T cells from blood (PBMCs), unsorted or a sorted subset (not recorded which), taken before or after yellow fever vaccination (not recorded which). The receptors here all came from a female donor who received the yellow fever vaccine.

V and J are TRBV30 and TRBJ1-2; TRBD1 might be the D (5 bases). Per the germline V gene, CDR1 is GTSNPN and CDR2 is SVGIG (reference sequence). CDR3 size: 15 residues. Trimming stripped 2 bases from V and 5 bases from J, with 18 bases between. CDR3 in amino acids: CAWSRKGEGEYGYTF. The CDR3, as DNA: TGTGCCTGGAGTCGGAAAGGGGAAGGAGAATATGGCTACACCTTC. Filled out from reference TRBV30 and TRBJ1-2, the complete variable domain reads SQTIHQWPATLVQPVGSPLSLECTVEGTSNPNLYWYRQAAGRGLQLLFYSVGIGQISSEVPQNLSASRPQDRQFILSSKKLLLSDSGFYLCAWSRKGEGEYGYTFGSGTRLTVV.

The CDR3 nucleotides are TGTGCCTGGAGCTCAAAACAATCTCAGCCCCAGCATTTT. It specifies CAWSSKQSQPQHF. J is TRBJ1-5 and V is TRBV30; D uncertain. V lost 3 bases, J lost 6 bases, and 12 bases lay in between. Germline V gene sequence: CDR1 GTSNPN, CDR2 SVGIG (reference sequence). There are 13 residues in the CDR3.

This rearrangement joins TRBV5-4 to TRBJ2-1, with 9 bases fitting TRBD1. Looked up from germline, CDR1 is SGHNT and CDR2 is YYREEE (reference sequence). J was trimmed by 9 bases and V by 0 bases; bases with no gene match: 16. The CDR3 consists of 18 residues. This CDR3 reads CASSLGTGDWYTSSEQFF. DNA for the CDR3: TGTGCCAGCAGCTTGGGGACAGGGGACTGGTACACCTCCAGTGAGCAGTTCTTC.

The chain combines TRBV23-1 with TRBJ1-3, with unresolved D. TRBV23-1 is an open reading frame, and its role is uncertain. The CDR3 length is 15 residues. Between the trimmed V and J ends, which lost 4 bases and 4 bases, there was a span of 14 bases. The CDR3 region has the DNA TGCGCCAGCAGTCTCACAGAGTCAACCGGAAACACCATATATTTT. Its protein is CASSLTESTGNTIYF.

The chain couples TRBV10-3 to TRBJ1-1; 7 nucleotides line up with TRBD1. The CDR3 loop spans 14 amino acids. Trimming at V came to 11 bases and at J to 1 base, leaving 10 bases not matched to a gene. Germline V gene sequence: CDR1 ENHRY, CDR2 SYGVKD. The CDR3, as DNA: TGTGCCGCCGCGACAGGGCGGGGGAACACTGAAGCTTTCTTT. Translation: CAAATGRGNTEAFF.

This clonotype came up once. This chain connects TRBV6-5 to TRBJ2-1; 8 positions match TRBD2. The CDR3 runs to 15 residues. After removal of 0 bases from V and 10 bases from J, the junction contained 8 bases not matched to a gene. The germline gives CDR1 MNHEY, CDR2 SVGAGI. CDR3 sequence (DNA): TGTGCCAGCAGTTACTCGATGGGACTAGGGGGGGAGCAGTTCTTC. Its translation is CASSYSMGLGGEQFF.

V is TRBV6-2 or TRBV6-3 and J is TRBJ2-1; no clear D gene. The CDR3 covers 15 residues. In germline, CDR1 is MNHEY, CDR2 SVGEGT. The ends were cut back, 6 bases at V and 6 bases at J, with 18 bases in the middle. DNA for the CDR3: TGTGCCAGCAGCCGTGACCGCGTAATCGGCAATGAGCAGTTCTTC. Its protein product is CASSRDRVIGNEQFF.

The V call is TRBV6-5, the J call TRBJ1-6; D not resolved. The germline gives CDR1 MNHEY, CDR2 SVGAGI. V was clipped by 4 bases and J by 10 bases, with 11 bases between them. This CDR3 is 13 amino acids long. The CDR3 coding sequence is TGTGCCAGCAGTTCCCCTGATTCGTCACCCCTCCACTTT. Translating gives CASSSPDSSPLHF.

The chain employs TRBV19 and TRBJ2-7; D is undetermined. The CDR3 runs 13 residues. Germline V gives CDR1 LNHDA, CDR2 SQIVND (reference sequence). Trimming shortened V by 5 bases and J by 2 bases, and 10 bases separated the two germline ends. The CDR3 nucleotides are TGTGCCAGTAGTTTAAAGCAAGCCTACGAGCAGTACTTC. Its protein product is CASSLKQAYEQYF.

The chain links TRBV10-1 to TRBJ2-2, with D perhaps matching TRBD2 (7 bases). The germline V gene has CDR1 WNHNN and CDR2 SYGVQD (reference sequence). V was clipped by 8 bases and J by 4 bases, with 20 bases between them. The CDR3 extends over 16 amino acids. CDR3: CASGGLVAGATGELFF. CDR3 nucleotide sequence: TGCGCCAGCGGGGGCTTGGTGGCGGGGGCCACCGGGGAGCTGTTTTTT.

V and J are TRBV11-2 and TRBJ2-7; 8 bases map to TRBD1. CDR1 is SGHAT and CDR2 is FQNNGV in the germline V gene. With 10 bases clipped from V and 6 bases from J, the junction kept 11 bases outside the gene matches. There are 13 residues in the CDR3. CDR3 amino acids: CATGTGKLFEQYF. The CDR3 nucleotides read TGTGCCACCGGGACAGGTAAACTATTCGAGCAGTACTTC.

The chain recombines TRBV10-3 with TRBJ2-5, with TRBD2 matching over 9 bases. The CDR3 covers 15 residues. V shed 1 base and J 4 bases; nucleotides not matched to a gene: 4. Germline values: CDR1 ENHRY, CDR2 SYGVKD. The CDR3 DNA reads as TGTGCCATCAGTGAGTTTACAGCGGGAGGAGAGACCCAGTACTTC. It is translated as CAISEFTAGGETQYF.

This clonotype turned up a few times. The V and J genes are TRBV10-1 and TRBJ1-1; D not resolved. The CDR3 is made up of 13 amino acids. The germline V and J ends were trimmed by 2 bases and 10 bases, with 14 bases remaining between them. Germline V CDR1 and CDR2: WNHNN, SYGVQD (reference sequence). The chain's CDR3 is CASSEVLGLGAFF. In DNA, the CDR3 is TGCGCCAGCAGTGAGGTTCTGGGTTTGGGAGCTTTCTTT.

V and J are TRBV11-2 and TRBJ2-1, with a tentative D call TRBD1 (5 bases). Between the trimmed V and J ends, which lost 5 bases and 4 bases, there was a span of 9 bases. In germline, CDR1 is SGHAT, CDR2 FQNNGV. The CDR3 consists of 13 residues. The CDR3 region is CASSVGQYNEQFF. Here the CDR3 DNA reads TGTGCCAGCAGCGTGGGGCAGTACAATGAGCAGTTCTTC. The full variable domain, rest sourced from reference TRBV11-2 and TRBJ2-1, is EAGVAQSPRYKIIEKRQSVAFWCNPISGHATLYWYQQILGQGPKLLIQFQNNGVVDDSQLPKDRFSAERLKGVDSTLKIQPAKLEDSAVYLCASSVGQYNEQFFGPGTRLTVL.

The chain carries TRBV6-5 and TRBJ1-5; weak D call: TRBD1 (6 bases). Trimming cost V 4 bases and J 0 bases, with 13 bases left between them. The CDR3 has 16 amino acids. Germline V gene lookup returns CDR1 MNHEY and CDR2 SVGAGI. Here the CDR3 reads CASSSTGYYSNQPQHF. DNA for the CDR3: TGTGCCAGCAGTTCGACAGGATATTATAGCAATCAGCCCCAGCATTTT.

This rearrangement joins TRBV23-1 to TRBJ2-1, with 7 bases aligning to TRBD1. TRBV23-1 is sorted into the ORF group, with uncertain function. This CDR3 region has 13 residues. The V segment lost 7 bases and the J segment 8 bases; nucleotides outside the gene matches: 8. This chain's CDR3 is CASTTGFWHEQFF. The DNA for the CDR3 is TGCGCCAGCACGACAGGGTTTTGGCATGAGCAGTTCTTC.

The chain combines TRBV5-6 with TRBJ1-5; D gene unclear. This CDR3 spans 16 amino acids. Germline loops: CDR1 SGHDT, CDR2 YYEEEE. The germline V and J ends were trimmed by 4 bases and 0 bases, with 14 bases remaining between them. CDR3 nucleotides: TGTGCCAGCAGCCATGGAAGAGCTTATAGCAATCAGCCCCAGCATTTT. Its translation is CASSHGRAYSNQPQHF. The full variable domain, rest sourced from reference TRBV5-6 and TRBJ1-5, is DAGVTQSPTHLIKTRGQQVTLRCSPKSGHDTVSWYQQALGQGPQFIFQYYEEEERQRGNFPDRFSGHQFPNYSSELNVNALLLGDSALYLCASSHGRAYSNQPQHFGDGTRLSIL.

The sample holds one count of this clonotype. The gene calls are TRBV23-1 and TRBJ1-1, with 7 bases fitting TRBD1. TRBV23-1 is an open reading frame, and its role is uncertain. With 2 bases clipped from V and 5 bases from J, the junction kept 14 bases outside the gene matches. CDR3 length equals 17 residues. The CDR3 DNA reads TGCGCCAGCAGTCAACCAAGACAGGGAGGGTTGGTTACTGAAGCTTTCTTT. Its translation: CASSQPRQGGLVTEAFF.

This chain connects TRBV4-1 to TRBJ2-2, with D tentatively TRBD2 (6 bases). The V end was cut by 6 bases, the J end by 8 bases, with 7 bases between. The germline CDR1 and CDR2 sequences are MGHRA and YSYEKL. The CDR3 sequence is 11 residues long. CDR3 nucleotides: TGCGCCAGCAGGGAGGGGGGGGAGCTGTTTTTT. It specifies CASREGGELFF.

The chain carries TRBV7-2 and TRBJ2-1; TRBD1 agrees at 12 bases. CDR1 and CDR2 from the germline V gene are SGHTA and FQGNSA. This CDR3 contains 16 residues. Trimming removed 6 bases from V and 7 bases from J; junction bases left unmatched: 10. DNA for the CDR3: TGTGCCAGCAGATTACCGGGACAGGGGGCCGAAAATGAGCAGTTCTTC. Its protein product is CASRLPGQGAENEQFF.

This clonotype was detected a few times. The rearrangement joins TRBV6-1 to TRBJ1-2; D ambiguous. The CDR3 consists of 14 residues. CDR1 and CDR2 (germline): MNHNS, SASEGT. The V gene lost 5 bases and the J gene lost 1 base, with 11 bases spanning the gap. The DNA for the CDR3 is TGTGCCAGCAGTCGGGGTGACGATAACTATGGCTACACCTTC. Amino acids: CASSRGDDNYGYTF.

V is TRBV23-1 and J is TRBJ1-1; D not certain. TRBV23-1 is classed as an ORF, of uncertain function. The CDR3 runs to 15 residues. With 3 bases removed from V and 1 base from J, the gap between germline ends came to 12 bases. CDR3 amino acids: CASSHWGRQNTEAFF. CDR3 in DNA: TGCGCCAGCAGTCACTGGGGAAGACAGAACACTGAAGCTTTCTTT.

This clonotype was detected only once. The chain joins TRBV7-2 to TRBJ2-7, with a tentative D call TRBD1 (6 bases). Germline-derived CDR1 and CDR2 are SGHTA and FQGNSA. The CDR3 contains 14 residues. The V end was cut by 0 bases, the J end by 2 bases, with 8 bases between. The CDR3 DNA reads TGTGCCAGCAGCTTAGCACAGGGCCCCTACGAGCAGTACTTC. Its protein is CASSLAQGPYEQYF.

Within the sample, this clonotype is hyperexpanded. The chain recombines TRBV4-3 with TRBJ1-1, with no clear D. With 0 bases removed from V and 0 bases from J, the gap between germline ends came to 2 bases. Germline CDR1 LGHNA, CDR2 YSLEER. This CDR3 comprises 13 residues. In DNA form, the CDR3 reads TGCGCCAGCAGCCAAGAATTGAACACTGAAGCTTTCTTT. It translates to CASSQELNTEAFF.

This chain uses TRBV10-3 with TRBJ2-3; 9 bases agree with TRBD1. Trimming at V came to 5 bases and at J to 2 bases, leaving 8 bases not matched to a gene. Germline-derived CDR1 and CDR2 are ENHRY and SYGVKD. This CDR3 spans 16 amino acids. Written as DNA, the CDR3 is TGTGCCATCAGTAGGGAGGGACAGGGTCACACAGATACGCAGTATTTT. It is translated as CAISREGQGHTDTQYF.

This sequence joins TRBV4-1 and TRBJ1-5; D not certain. The V gene lost 0 bases and the J gene lost 3 bases, with 6 bases spanning the gap. This CDR3 region has 14 residues. Germline loops: CDR1 MGHRA, CDR2 YSYEKL. The CDR3: CASSQEPHNQPQHF. CDR3 nucleotides: TGCGCCAGCAGCCAAGAACCCCACAATCAGCCCCAGCATTTT.

This clonotype turned up a few times. This rearrangement joins TRBV5-1 to TRBJ1-1; D gene uncertain. V was cut by 3 bases and J by 4 bases, with 13 bases left in between. Germline CDR1 SGHRS, CDR2 YFSETQ. This CDR3 comprises 14 residues. The CDR3 region has the DNA TGCGCCAGCAGCTCGGCGCCACCTGGCACTGAAGCTTTCTTT. Protein product: CASSSAPPGTEAFF.